What follows is one T cell receptor beta chain and its context. Its antigen remains unidentified. Base qualities are not provided; no much larger clone lies one nucleotide away. Library method: multiplex PCR. TCRdb shows the sequencer as Illumina HiSeq 4000. To build TCR beta libraries, CDR3 regions were amplified by Arm-PCR using iRepertoire HTBI primers. PCR products were gel purified before sequencing. In the authors' own workflow: A total of some 60 TRBV and some 15 TRBJ segments were identified across samples and were used for gene usage analysis of CDR3 amino acid clonotypes. COPE and FqMerger were used to merge filtered high-quality paired reads into contigs. BLAST was used to align contigs to IMGT TRBV, TRBD and TRBJ reference genes, with CDR3 defined following IMGT. Clonotypes above 0.1% frequency were classified as highly expanded clones. Shannon entropy served as the measure of repertoire diversity, while the Gini coefficient captured V-J evenness. A clonotype found in more than one individual was treated as public. Clones were called with MiXCR by TCRdb after fastp trimmed the public reads at Q25, and only in-frame beta chains were retained. A single entry per CDR3 protein holds the most common genes and DNA from its merged rows. V and J calls and clone size were set by TCRdb, not the authors. The sample table contains under 800,000 distinct CDR3 sequences; only one count was recorded for roughly 15% of them. Clones ranked in the top ten supply under 20% of the sample.

In light of the paper, this sample's time point label describes: newly diagnosed GD, antithyroid drugs for less than 3 months. For both TCR sequencing and RNA sequencing, RNA was extracted from PBMCs using TRIzol. The diagnosis of Graves' disease was made according to American Thyroid Association guidelines. Patients for the study were recruited at an endocrinology department in Xi'an, China. From each patient, about 8.9 milliliters of peripheral blood was collected into an EDTA anticoagulant tube. Ficoll Paque Plus density gradient separation was used to isolate PBMCs, and no further T cell sorting was performed. An Agilent 2100 Bioanalyzer and agarose gel were used to assess RNA quality, and a NanoDrop 2000 was used to measure RNA concentration. The record originates from a study of regulatory T cells in long-lasting Graves disease (dated by TCRdb to about 2021). Turning to the overall study: Patients with newly diagnosed Graves' disease had been on antithyroid drugs for under 3 months. Persistent Graves' disease patients were compared with newly diagnosed Graves' disease patients by peripheral blood TCR sequencing and RNA sequencing. The study took place in China and was registered as a clinical trial. A total of roughly 33 samples were covered by TCR sequencing, comprising some 13 persistent and some 20 newly diagnosed Graves' disease patients.

General findings and caveats noted by the study authors: As a limitation, the authors acknowledged that the small sample size may reduce accuracy. The study examined only peripheral blood because the primary lesion, thyroid tissue, could not be accessed. Persistent disease showed preferential use of TRBV28, TRBJ1-2 and TRBJ2-5, whereas newly diagnosed disease favored TRBV20-1 and TRBJ2-1. Patients with persistent disease shared more public clonotypes (fewer than 3,000) than newly diagnosed patients did (around 1,000). Only the TCR beta chain was sequenced and analyzed. Lower TCR Shannon entropy and fewer highly expanded clones were observed in persistent Graves' disease patients than in newly diagnosed patients, which suggested clonal expansion.

From the germline V gene, CDR1 is SGHTS and CDR2 is YDEGEE. V and J lose 4 bases and 5 bases, and a span of 16 bases separates them. Spanning cysteine to phenylalanine, the CDR3 consists of 15 amino acids. Only the CDR3 DNA stays, 45 bases, in frame from base 1. These same data were also listed under a study on T cells in Graves' hyperthyroidism and ophthalmopathy. That second publication adds: Stable Graves' hyperthyroidism was defined as the absence of progression to ophthalmopathy over 18 months of follow-up. Hyperthyroidism patients were newly diagnosed, had a disease duration of under 2 months, and were aged 18 to 65 years. Any patient with an uncontrolled infection, another autoimmune disease, pregnancy or lactation was excluded. Diagnoses were based on clinical symptoms, serum thyroxine and TRAb, thyroid ultrasound and orbital computed tomography. The first round of RT-PCR for the TCR CDR3 was performed with the HTBI primer set and the Qiagen OneStep RT-PCR kit. Blood samples also contained most of the expanded thyroid clonotypes (frequency above 0.001), which suggests that blood repertoires may reflect thyroid immune responses. Ophthalmopathy was separated from stable hyperthyroidism by a 13 V-J signature model, with about 88% sensitivity and about 81% specificity obtained in cross-validation and 80%/75% obtained in testing. In validation, the model predicted progression to ophthalmopathy a median of around six months before onset, with roughly 70% sensitivity and roughly 73% specificity. To identify TCR V-J signatures that set the groups apart, the researchers used a discovery cohort of roughly 100 patients, made up of about 44 with Graves' ophthalmopathy and about 59 with stable Graves' hyperthyroidism. Prospective prediction of ophthalmopathy was tested in an independent validation cohort consisting of some 20 hyperthyroidism patients and 15 or so patients who later progressed to ophthalmopathy. The 75 to 100 discovery patients were divided at random into training and test sets in a 7:3 ratio. In roughly six Graves' hyperthyroidism patients, the study also compared T-cell repertoires from thyroid tissue with T-cell repertoires from blood. Once sampling was done, hyperthyroidism patients were given methimazole at a starting dose of 30 mg daily, whereas ophthalmopathy patients were given high-dose intravenous methylprednisolone. Libraries were constructed in a second round of multiplex PCR, after which size selection and purification were performed. Sequencing of the libraries was done on an Illumina HiSeq2000 using paired-end 100 bp reads. Raw data were processed with SOAPnuke, discarding reads with adapters, uncalled bases, mean Phred below 15, or no exact constant-primer or identifier match. COPE v1.2.5 was used to merge high-quality paired reads, and clonotypes were defined as unique nucleotide sequences. Clonotypes were aligned to IMGT TRBV, TRBD and TRBJ reference segments using MiTCR v1.1. Only V-J combinations with frequency above 0.0001, covering 99% to 99.2% of repertoires, were analysed. The TCS score was defined as the ratio of F50 (clonal expansion) to E x V (chaos), calculated using BLOSUM62-based TCRdist between CDR3 peptides within each V-J. Welch's t-statistics and random forest reduced fewer than 550 V-J features to about 12, which were used in a naive Bayes classifier (R e1071). No statistical method was used to set the sample size in advance, and investigators knew the group allocation. According to the paper, TCR Vbeta CDR3 sequencing was carried out on about 140 peripheral blood samples, which came from under 50 ophthalmopathy, approximately 72 hyperthyroidism and roughly 17 progressor patients.

The chain is made from TRBV5-8 and TRBJ2-1; the D gene is perhaps TRBD2, from 6 matching bases. This material consisted of peripheral blood mononuclear cells (PBMCs), taken at new diagnosis, from a patient treated with antithyroid drugs. The TCR comes from a woman between 25 and 40 years old with Graves disease. Donor details come from another sample of the same person, matched by shared clones. The CDR3 is CASSDRLVTHNEQFF. The sequenced DNA is TGTGCCAGCAGCGACAGACTAGTTACACACAATGAGCAGTTCTTC.